This is a list of T cell receptor beta chains from one sample in a study of T cell responses to AZD1222 COVID-19 vaccine. Here immunoSEQ multiplex PCR was the method, and the copy in TCRdb shows in-frame clones only, minus some. The profile shows about 88,000 clones, 85% to 90% of them singletons. Specimen: peripheral blood, collected 28 days after the second AZD1222 dose. These receptors were taken from an adult who received the AZD1222 COVID-19 vaccine. Both conserved end residues are part of each CDR3. Fields, in order: V gene, clone size, J gene, D gene, CDR3 DNA, CDR3 protein. D genes are given only for firm matches. Clone size, where shown, is once, few, many, or a class for clones that have expanded.

>TRBV7-3|NA|TRBJ1-4|NA
TGTGCCATCCCTCTTAGGGGAGCACTTACTAATGAAAAACTGTTTTTT
CAIPLRGALTNEKLFF
>TRBV18|NA|TRBJ1-5|NA
TGTGCCAGCTCTCCCCAGGGGCGCAATCAGCCCCAGCATTTT
CASSPQGRNQPQHF
>TRBV5-1|NA|TRBJ2-3|NA
TGCGCCAGCAGGAAGACTCCCCGGGCAACAGATACGCAGTATTTT
CASRKTPRATDTQYF
>TRBV7-2|NA|TRBJ1-2|TRBD1
TGTGCCAGCAGCTTTGGACAGGGGGTCTATGGCTACACCTTC
CASSFGQGVYGYTF
>TRBV19|NA|TRBJ1-1|NA
TGTGCCAGTAGTCCAGAGACTTCCTTCGTCCACACTGAAGCTTTCTTT
CASSPETSFVHTEAFF
>TRBV29-1|NA|TRBJ1-5|NA
TGCAGCGTTGTGGAGGGACACCATAGCAATCAGCCCCAGCATTTT
CSVVEGHHSNQPQHF
>TRBV30|NA|TRBJ2-3|TRBD2
TGTGCCTGGAGTGTATTACGGGGCCCTCCCAGCGGGGGGTGGACAGATACGCAGTATTTT
CAWSVLRGPPSGGWTDTQYF
>TRBV5-1|NA|TRBJ1-5|TRBD1
TGCGCCAGCAGCGAACAGGGGGCGAGCAATCAGCCCCAGCATTTT
CASSEQGASNQPQHF
>TRBV10-2|NA|TRBJ1-1|NA
TGCGCCAGCAGTGAGTGGGGGAAGGACACTGAAGCTTTCTTT
CASSEWGKDTEAFF
>TRBV12-5|NA|TRBJ2-5|TRBD2
TGTGCTAGTGGTTTGGTACAGGGACTAGCACCAGAGACCCAGTACTTC
CASGLVQGLAPETQYF
>TRBV7-8|NA|TRBJ2-5|NA
TGTGCCAGCAGCCCCAGAACAGGGTCGGATGAGACCCAGTACTTC
CASSPRTGSDETQYF
>TRBV5-1|NA|TRBJ1-1|NA
TGCGCCAGCAGCTTGGCGGGAACAGGGAGGAACACTGAAGCTTTCTTT
CASSLAGTGRNTEAFF
>TRBV11-1|NA|TRBJ1-4|TRBD1
TGTGCCAGCAGCTCCGACAGGGGAAGGGAAAAACTGTTTTTT
CASSSDRGREKLFF
>TRBV5-5|NA|TRBJ1-1|NA
TGTGCCAGCAGCTTGGCATTAGAATGGACTGAAGCTTTCTTT
CASSLALEWTEAFF
>TRBV5-1|NA|TRBJ2-7|NA
TGCGCCAGCAGCCATGTACAGGGTCTCGAGCAGTACTTC
CASSHVQGLEQYF
>TRBV30|NA|TRBJ2-5|NA
TGTGCCTGGACGGGCCAAGAGACCCAGTACTTC
CAWTGQETQYF
>TRBV5-1|NA|TRBJ1-1|NA
TGCGCCAGCAGCACCTCGGGAAGCATGAACACTGAAGCTTTCTTT
CASSTSGSMNTEAFF
>TRBV4-2|NA|TRBJ1-1|NA
TGTGCCAGCAGCCAAAGGCCCGGGGGCTTAAACACTGAAGCTTTCTTT
CASSQRPGGLNTEAFF
>TRBV6-1|NA|TRBJ1-1|NA
TGTGCCAGCAGTGAACGGGGGGACACTGAAGCTTTCTTT
CASSERGDTEAFF
>TRBV18|NA|TRBJ2-1|NA
TGTGCCAGTTCCGCCCCCGGCTACAATGAGCAGTTCTTC
CASSAPGYNEQFF
>TRBV30|NA|TRBJ2-5|NA
TGTGCCTGGGCGGACGGGGCGGTCCAAGAGACCCAGTACTTC
CAWADGAVQETQYF
>TRBV7-2|once|TRBJ2-1|NA
TGTGCCAGCAGCAAAGGGCGCTCGTACTCCTACAATGAGCAGTTCTTC
CASSKGRSYSYNEQFF
>TRBV5-6|NA|TRBJ2-1|NA
TGTGCCAGCAGCTTGGTTAACAATGAGCAGTTCTTC
CASSLVNNEQFF
>TRBV5-6|NA|TRBJ1-2|TRBD1
TGTGCCAGCAGCTTGTTTGACAGGGGGCGCGTTAACTATGGCTACACCTTC
CASSLFDRGRVNYGYTF
>TRBV2|NA|TRBJ1-2|NA
TGTGCCAGCAGTGAAGTTGGCAGAAACTATGGCTACACCTTC
CASSEVGRNYGYTF
>TRBV15|NA|TRBJ1-6|NA
TGTGCCACCAGCCTGGGGGGGGCTAATAATTCACCCCTCCACTTT
CATSLGGANNSPLHF
>TRBV5-3|NA|TRBJ1-6|NA
TGTGCCAGAAGCTTGAGCAAGACCAGCTCCTATAATTCACCCCTCCACTTT
CARSLSKTSSYNSPLHF
>TRBV3-1/TRBV3-2|once|TRBJ2-2|NA
TGTGCCAGCAGCCAAGATCGGGGCGGGAACACCGGGGAGCTGTTTTTT
CASSQDRGGNTGELFF
>TRBV4-1|few|TRBJ1-1|TRBD1
TGCGCCAGCAGCCAAGTAGGGACAGGGTTTACTGAAGCTTTCTTT
CASSQVGTGFTEAFF
>TRBV9|NA|TRBJ1-5|NA
TGTGCCAGCAGCGTAGATAGTTTTCATCAGCCCCAGCATTTT
CASSVDSFHQPQHF
>TRBV6-5|once|TRBJ1-1|NA
TGTGCCAGCAGTTACTCAGGGGGAAACACTGAAGCTTTCTTT
CASSYSGGNTEAFF
>TRBV6-5|NA|TRBJ2-1|NA
TGTGCCAGCAATCGACTCCTTAGCTCCTACAATGAGCAGTTCTTC
CASNRLLSSYNEQFF
>TRBV2|NA|TRBJ1-2|NA
TGTGCCAGCAGTGAGCCAGGGGCTGTCTATGGCTACACCTTC
CASSEPGAVYGYTF